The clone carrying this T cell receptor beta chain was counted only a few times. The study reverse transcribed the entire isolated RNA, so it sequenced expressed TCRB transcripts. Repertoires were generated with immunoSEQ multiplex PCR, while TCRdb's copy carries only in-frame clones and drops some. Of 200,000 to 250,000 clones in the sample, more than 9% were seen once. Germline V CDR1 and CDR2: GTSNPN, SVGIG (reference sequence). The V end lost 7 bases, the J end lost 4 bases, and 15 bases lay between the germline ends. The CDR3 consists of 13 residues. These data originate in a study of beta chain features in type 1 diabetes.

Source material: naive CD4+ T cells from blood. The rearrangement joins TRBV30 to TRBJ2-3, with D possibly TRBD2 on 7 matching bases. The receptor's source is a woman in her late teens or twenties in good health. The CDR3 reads CASKGGAPDTQYF. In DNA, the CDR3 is TGTGCCTCCAAAGGGGGGGCCCCAGATACGCAGTATTTT.